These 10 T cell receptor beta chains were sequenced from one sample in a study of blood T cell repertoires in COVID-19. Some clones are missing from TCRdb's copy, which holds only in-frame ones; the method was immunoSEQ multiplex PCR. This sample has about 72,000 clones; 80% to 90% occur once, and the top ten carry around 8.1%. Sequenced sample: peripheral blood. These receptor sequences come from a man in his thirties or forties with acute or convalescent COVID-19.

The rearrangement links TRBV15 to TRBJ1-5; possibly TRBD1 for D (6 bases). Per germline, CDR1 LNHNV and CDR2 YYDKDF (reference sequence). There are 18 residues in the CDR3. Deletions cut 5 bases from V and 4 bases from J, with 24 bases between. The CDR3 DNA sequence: TGTGCCACCAGCCGAACCACCTTCGTAGGGGGAGGGAATCAGCCCCAGCATTTT. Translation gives CATSRTTFVGGGNQPQHF.

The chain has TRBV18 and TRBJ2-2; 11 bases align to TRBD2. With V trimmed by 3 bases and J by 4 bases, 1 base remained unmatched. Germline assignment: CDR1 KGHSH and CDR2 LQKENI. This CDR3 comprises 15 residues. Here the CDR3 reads CASSPGLAGTGELFF. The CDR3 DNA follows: TGTGCCAGCTCACCCGGACTAGCGGGCACCGGGGAGCTGTTTTTT.

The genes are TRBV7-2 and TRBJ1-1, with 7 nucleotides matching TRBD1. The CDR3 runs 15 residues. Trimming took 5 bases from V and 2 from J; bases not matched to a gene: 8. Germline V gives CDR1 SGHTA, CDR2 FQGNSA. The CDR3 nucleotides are TGTGCCAGCAGCCGCTCAGGGACAGTTAACACTGAAGCTTTCTTT. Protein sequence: CASSRSGTVNTEAFF.

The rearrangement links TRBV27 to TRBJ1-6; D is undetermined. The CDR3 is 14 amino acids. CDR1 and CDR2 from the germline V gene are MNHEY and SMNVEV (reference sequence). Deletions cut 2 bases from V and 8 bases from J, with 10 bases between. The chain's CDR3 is CASSLGWSYSPLHF. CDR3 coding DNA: TGTGCCAGCAGTTTAGGTTGGAGCTATTCACCCCTCCACTTT.

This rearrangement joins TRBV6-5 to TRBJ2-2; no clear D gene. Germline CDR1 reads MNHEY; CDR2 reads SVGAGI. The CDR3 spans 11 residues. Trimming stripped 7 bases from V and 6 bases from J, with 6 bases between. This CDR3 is CASNSAGELFF. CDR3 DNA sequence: TGTGCCAGCAACTCGGCCGGGGAGCTGTTTTTT.

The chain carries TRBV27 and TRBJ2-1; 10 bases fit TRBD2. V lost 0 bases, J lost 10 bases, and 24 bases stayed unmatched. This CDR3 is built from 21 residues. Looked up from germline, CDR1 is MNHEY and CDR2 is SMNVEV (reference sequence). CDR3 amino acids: CASSLSGQLAGTRLPRGEQFF. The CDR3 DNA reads TGTGCCAGCAGTTTATCGGGCCAACTAGCGGGGACTAGACTACCTCGGGGGGAGCAGTTCTTC.

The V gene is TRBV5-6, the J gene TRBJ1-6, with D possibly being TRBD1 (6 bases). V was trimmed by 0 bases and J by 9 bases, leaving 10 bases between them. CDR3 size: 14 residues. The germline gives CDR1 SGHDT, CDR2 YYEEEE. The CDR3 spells CASSLAGEVSPLHF. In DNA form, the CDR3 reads TGTGCCAGCAGCTTGGCAGGGGAAGTTTCACCCCTCCACTTT.

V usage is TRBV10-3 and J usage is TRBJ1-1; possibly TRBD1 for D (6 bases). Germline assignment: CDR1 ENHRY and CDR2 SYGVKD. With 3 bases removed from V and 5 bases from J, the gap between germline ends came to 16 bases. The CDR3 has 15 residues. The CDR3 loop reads CAISDTGGPRTEAFF. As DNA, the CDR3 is TGTGCCATCAGTGATACGGGGGGCCCTCGGACTGAAGCTTTCTTT.

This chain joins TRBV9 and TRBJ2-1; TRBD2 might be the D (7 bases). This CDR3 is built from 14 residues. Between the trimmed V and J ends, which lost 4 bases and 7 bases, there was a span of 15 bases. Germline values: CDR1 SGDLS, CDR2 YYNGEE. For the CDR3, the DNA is TGTGCCAGCAGCCCAGGGGACTACCGTAATGAGCAGTTCTTC. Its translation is CASSPGDYRNEQFF.

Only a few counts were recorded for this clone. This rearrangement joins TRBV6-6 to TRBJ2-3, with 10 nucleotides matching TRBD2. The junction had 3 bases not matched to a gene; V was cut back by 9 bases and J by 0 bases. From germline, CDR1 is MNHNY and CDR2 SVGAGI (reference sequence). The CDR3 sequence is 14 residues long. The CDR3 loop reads CASGLAVSTDTQYF. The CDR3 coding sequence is TGTGCCAGTGGACTAGCGGTGAGCACAGATACGCAGTATTTT.